Following are 16 T cell receptor beta chains from one sample sequenced in a study of T cell repertoires in cytomegalovirus infection. Their antigens are not known. TCRdb ran MiXCR on the reads and lists one entry per CDR3 protein. The table records about 770,000 distinct CDR3 sequences, almost 30% of them present only once. Sequenced here: cultured CD8+ T cells from PBMCs, sampled from culture after CMV antigen stimulation. These receptors were obtained from a human donor in good health (CMV status not recorded). Some clones in this sample may be carry-over from other donors' samples.

This clonotype was seen a handful of times. The CDR3 nucleotides are TGTGCCACAAGGACAGTTAAGAGCAATCAGCCCCAGCATTTT. Protein: CATRTVKSNQPQHF. The chain is built from TRBV6-1 and TRBJ1-5; D might be TRBD1 (6 bases). The CDR3 spans 14 residues. CDR1 and CDR2 from the germline V gene are MNHNS and SASEGT. V lost 10 bases, J lost 1 base, and 14 bases lay in between.

The CDR3 loop reads CASRGGVNSYNEQFF. In DNA form, the CDR3 reads TGTGCCAGCCGTGGGGGCGTCAACTCCTACAATGAGCAGTTCTTC. The V gene is TRBV7-9, the J gene TRBJ2-1, with a possible D match to TRBD1 (6 bases). Germline CDR1 and CDR2: SEHNR and FQNEAQ (reference sequence). The CDR3 totals 15 residues. Trimming left V 8 bases short and J 0 bases short, with 14 bases between.

This clonotype appeared many times. The genes are TRBV7-2 and TRBJ2-7; D may be TRBD1 (6 bases). Trimming took 1 base from V and 2 from J, leaving 15 bases between them. This CDR3 contains 16 residues. Germline V gives CDR1 SGHTA, CDR2 FQGNSA. The CDR3 nucleotides are TGTGCCAGCAGCTTAGGTAGTCAGGGGATGGCCTACGAGCAGTACGTC. It is translated as CASSLGSQGMAYEQYV.

The CDR3 sequence is CASSHFDRHPRMIGYTF. CDR3 nucleotide sequence: TGTGCCAGCAGCCACTTCGACCGACACCCGCGGATGATCGGCTACACCTTC. The V and J genes are TRBV14 and TRBJ1-2; D unresolved. The CDR3 consists of 17 residues. Germline CDR1 and CDR2: SGHDN and FVKESK. The V and J ends lost 3 bases and 8 bases respectively, with 25 bases between them. The full variable domain, completed using reference TRBV14 and TRBJ1-2, is EAGVTQFPSHSVIEKGQTVTLRCDPISGHDNLYWYRRVMGKEIKFLLHFVKESKQDESGMPNNRFLAERTGGTYSTLKVQPAELEDSGVYFCASSHFDRHPRMIGYTFGSGTRLTVV.

CDR3: CASSYGRGRLEKLFF. Here the CDR3 DNA reads TGTGCCAGCTCGTATGGCAGGGGGCGCTTGGAAAAACTGTTTTTT. The chain employs TRBV18 and TRBJ1-4, with 8 nucleotides matching TRBD1. The germline V gene encodes CDR1 KGHSH and CDR2 LQKENI. The CDR3 is 15 amino acids. V dropped 6 bases and J dropped 8; count of bases not matched to a gene: 11.

The rearrangement uses TRBV4-1 and TRBJ2-2; no definite D call. V dropped 1 base and J dropped 4 bases, with 7 bases sitting between them. Germline loops: CDR1 MGHRA, CDR2 YSYEKL. CDR3 length: 14 amino acids. CDR3 nucleotides: TGCGCCAGCAGCCAAGGATATAGCACCGGGGAGCTGTTTTTT. Translating gives CASSQGYSTGELFF.

The chain combines TRBV6-5 with TRBJ1-1; TRBD1 agrees at 7 bases. Germline trimming cut 8 bases from V and 4 bases from J; bases unmatched to any gene: 19. Germline assignment: CDR1 MNHEY and CDR2 SVGAGI. The CDR3 has 17 amino acids. CDR3: CASGQSQLTGLSTEAFF. DNA of the CDR3: TGTGCCAGCGGGCAAAGCCAATTGACAGGGTTGTCCACTGAAGCTTTCTTT.

The chain has TRBV7-2 and TRBJ1-1; maybe TRBD1 (6 bases). CDR1 and CDR2 (germline): SGHTA, FQGNSA. Trimming cost V 6 bases and J 7 bases, with 24 bases left between them. The length of the CDR3 is 16 residues. The CDR3 DNA sequence: TGTGCCAGCAGTGACGGGCAGGGGTGGTCACTTAGTGAAGCTTTCTTT. This translates into CASSDGQGWSLSEAFF.

This rearrangement joins TRBV12-3 or TRBV12-4 to TRBJ2-7; 7 bases line up with TRBD1. V lost 6 bases and J lost 6; bases outside the gene matches: 8. This CDR3 has 13 residues. CDR3 DNA: TGTGCCAGCAGCGTACAGGGGAAGGGCGAGCAGTACGTC. This encodes CASSVQGKGEQYV.

The chain recombines TRBV19 with TRBJ2-1; D gene ambiguous. This CDR3 contains 15 residues. Germline CDR1 LNHDA, CDR2 SQIVND (reference sequence). The V end lost 3 bases, the J end lost 0 bases, and 9 bases lay between the germline ends. The CDR3 protein is CASSMSLFSYNEQFF. The CDR3 DNA follows: TGTGCCAGTAGTATGTCCCTTTTCTCCTACAATGAGCAGTTCTTC.

This clonotype was found a few times. The chain recombines TRBV7-6 with TRBJ1-2, with D tentatively TRBD1 (5 bases). The CDR3 has 16 amino acids. Per the germline V gene, CDR1 is SGHVS and CDR2 is FNYEAQ. The V end was cut by 4 bases, the J end by 7 bases, with 22 bases between. The CDR3 DNA reads as TGTGCCAGCAGCTCCCTTTCCTCCCCGGGGGTAGGTGGCTACACCTTC. Protein: CASSSLSSPGVGGYTF.

This clonotype was seen a few times. V and J are TRBV6-2 or TRBV6-3 and TRBJ1-1; D gene unclear. The germline gives CDR1 MNHEY, CDR2 SVGEGT. Trimming took off 6 bases at V and 5 bases at J, with 22 bases between the two ends. This CDR3 has 16 residues. CDR3 amino acids: CASSGEGGVARTEAFF. The CDR3 DNA sequence: TGTGCCAGCAGCGGCGAAGGCGGGGTGGCGAGGACTGAAGCTTTCTTT.

This clonotype was seen repeatedly, ten times or more. The chain links TRBV12-3 or TRBV12-4 to TRBJ1-1; D not resolved. The CDR3 runs to 13 residues. Trimming shortened V by 3 bases and J by 5 bases, and 10 bases separated the two germline ends. The CDR3 DNA is TGTGCCAGCAGTTTGTTGGTGCGGACTGAAGCTTTCTTT. Its translation is CASSLLVRTEAFF.

The J gene is TRBJ2-7, the V gene TRBV20-1; tentative D call: TRBD1 (6 bases). This CDR3 contains 12 residues. Germline values: CDR1 DFQATT, CDR2 SNEGSKA (reference sequence). V was clipped by 5 bases and J by 5 bases, with 13 bases between them. The CDR3: CSARRDNDEQYF. CDR3 bases: TGCAGTGCTCGCCGGGACAATGACGAGCAGTACTTC.

This clonotype was detected only a few times. The chain joins TRBV6-2 or TRBV6-3 to TRBJ2-2; D remains unclear. The CDR3 has 12 amino acids. Germline V gene lookup returns CDR1 MNHEY and CDR2 SVGEGT. The V end was cut by 2 bases, the J end by 8 bases, with 6 bases between. The CDR3 loop reads CASSYAEGELFF. The CDR3 DNA sequence: TGTGCCAGCAGTTACGCGGAAGGGGAGCTGTTTTTT.

This clonotype has ten or more counts. V usage is TRBV7-2 and J usage is TRBJ1-1; the D gene is possibly TRBD1 (5 bases). The CDR3 covers 15 residues. Trimming left V 2 bases short and J 1 base short, with 11 bases between. CDR1 SGHTA and CDR2 FQGNSA come from the germline V gene. CDR3 sequence reads: CASSLFSGTNTEAFF. The DNA for the CDR3 is TGTGCCAGCAGCTTATTTTCAGGGACGAACACTGAAGCTTTCTTT.